This T cell receptor beta chain emerged from a study of blood T cell repertoires in COVID-19. In the study overall: T cells, B-cell-depleted T cells, or PBMCs provided the cDNA or gDNA that served as material.

Per the original data handling: Amplification from reference gene primers served as the basis for estimated nucleated cell counts. The repertoire was sequenced with immunoSEQ multiplex PCR; TCRdb's copy has only in-frame clones and lacks some. The DNA gave D and trimming, while V, J and clone size come from that table. Here the sample spans 70,000 to 85,000 clones, around nine tenths being singletons. V lost 3 bases and J lost 5; bases outside the gene matches: 9. The CDR3 length is 16 residues. Germline V gene data show CDR1 as SGHKS and CDR2 as YYEKEE (reference sequence). This clonotype was sampled from a man aged 65 to 79 with active or convalescent COVID-19. J is TRBJ2-5 and V is TRBV5-5, with 11 bases that match TRBD2. Sequences were obtained from peripheral blood. The CDR3 bases are TGTGCCAGCAGCTCAAGACTAGCGGGGCTGGGGGAGACCCAGTACTTC. The encoded protein is CASSSRLAGLGETQYF. The whole variable domain, filled in from reference TRBV5-5 and TRBJ2-5, reads DAGVTQSPTHLIKTRGQQVTLRCSPISGHKSVSWYQQVLGQGPQFIFQYYEKEERGRGNFPDRFSARQFPNYSSELNVNALLLGDSALYLCASSSRLAGLGETQYFGPGTRLLVL.